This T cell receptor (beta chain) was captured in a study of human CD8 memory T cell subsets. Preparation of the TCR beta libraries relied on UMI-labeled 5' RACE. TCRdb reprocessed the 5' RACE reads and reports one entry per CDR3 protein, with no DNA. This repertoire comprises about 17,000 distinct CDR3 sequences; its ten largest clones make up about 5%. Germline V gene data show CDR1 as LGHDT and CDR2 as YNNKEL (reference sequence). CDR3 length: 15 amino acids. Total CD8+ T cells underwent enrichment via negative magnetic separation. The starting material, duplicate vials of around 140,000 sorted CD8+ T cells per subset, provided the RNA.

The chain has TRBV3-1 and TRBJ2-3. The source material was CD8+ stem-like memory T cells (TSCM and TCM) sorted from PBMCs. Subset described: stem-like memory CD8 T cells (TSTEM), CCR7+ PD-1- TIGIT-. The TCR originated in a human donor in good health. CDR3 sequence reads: CASSQDRIWTDTQYF.